What follows are 5 T cell receptor beta chains derived from one specimen sequenced in a study of early T cells in non-severe SARS-CoV-2 infection. TCRdb recomputed calls from the 5' RACE reads with MiXCR, one row per CDR3 protein. This sample has some 45,000 distinct CDR3 sequences, with less than 9.5% found just once. Sequencing used whole blood, obtained at baseline. All receptors derive from an adult who was a healthcare worker with PCR-confirmed SARS-CoV-2 infection or an uninfected control (not recorded which).

The gene calls are TRBV4-3 and TRBJ1-4, with TRBD1 matching 10 bases. This CDR3 is 16 amino acids long. Germline V gives CDR1 LGHNA, CDR2 YSLEER. V lost 1 base and J lost 8; bases outside the gene matches: 7. In DNA form, the CDR3 reads TGCGCCAGCAGCCAAGGAAACCGGGACAGGGGCGAAAAACTGTTTTTT. Translation: CASSQGNRDRGEKLFF.

This clonotype was counted at least ten times. The chain carries TRBV11-2 and TRBJ2-4; 7 nucleotides match TRBD2. J was trimmed by 0 bases and V by 1 base; bases with no gene match: 12. Germline lookup yields CDR1 SGHAT and CDR2 FQNNGV. The CDR3 contains 19 residues. The CDR3 region is CASSLGSLAERLAKNIQYF. Written as DNA, the CDR3 is TGTGCCAGCAGCTTAGGTTCCCTAGCGGAGAGACTAGCCAAAAACATTCAGTACTTC.

The chain is built from TRBV29-1 and TRBJ2-4; D is unresolved. The CDR3 spans 12 residues. V was pared by 5 bases and J by 7 bases, with 12 bases between. Germline CDR1 SQVTM, CDR2 ANQGSEA. CDR3 sequence: CSVSAATNIQYF. CDR3 coding DNA: TGCAGCGTTTCGGCAGCAACTAACATTCAGTACTTC.

This clonotype was recorded many times. The J gene is TRBJ1-4, the V gene TRBV7-8; D not resolved. CDR1 SGHVS and CDR2 FQNEAQ come from the germline V gene. The CDR3 covers 13 residues. V lost 1 base and J lost 6, with 6 bases in between. In DNA, the CDR3 is TGTGCCAGCAGCTTAGGGGGTTATGAAAAACTGTTTTTT. Its protein product is CASSLGGYEKLFF.

This clonotype has ten or more counts. V usage is TRBV3-1 and J usage is TRBJ2-1; 8 bases map to TRBD1. Germline V lookup: CDR1 LGHDT, CDR2 YNNKEL (reference sequence). Losses at the gene ends were 1 base for V and 10 bases for J; bases not matched to a gene: 6. The CDR3 has 14 amino acids. CDR3 amino acids: CASSQGQGNREQFF. The DNA for the CDR3 is TGTGCCAGCAGCCAAGGACAGGGGAATAGGGAGCAGTTCTTC.